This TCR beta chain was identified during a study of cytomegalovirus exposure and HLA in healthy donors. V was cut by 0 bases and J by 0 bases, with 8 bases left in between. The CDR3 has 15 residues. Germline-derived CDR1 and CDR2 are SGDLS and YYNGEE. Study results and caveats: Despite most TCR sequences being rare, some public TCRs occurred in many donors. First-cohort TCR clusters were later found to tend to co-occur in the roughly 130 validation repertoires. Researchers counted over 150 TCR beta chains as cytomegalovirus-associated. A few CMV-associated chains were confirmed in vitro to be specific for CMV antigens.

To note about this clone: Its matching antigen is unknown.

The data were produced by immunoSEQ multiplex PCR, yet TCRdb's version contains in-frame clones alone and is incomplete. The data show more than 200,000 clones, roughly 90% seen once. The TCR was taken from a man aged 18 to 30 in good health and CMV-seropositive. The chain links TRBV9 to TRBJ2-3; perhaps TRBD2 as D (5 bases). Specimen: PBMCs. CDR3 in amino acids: CASSVDGGSTDTQYF. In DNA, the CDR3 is TGTGCCAGCAGCGTAGACGGCGGGAGCACAGATACGCAGTATTTT.